This T cell receptor beta chain was found in a study of neurological immune-mediated disorders. The making of cDNA relied on 5'RACE with 10-nucleotide random UMIs. TCRdb called the 5' RACE reads again in MiXCR, with one record for every CDR3 protein. Here the sample spans some 43,000 distinct CDR3 sequences, about an eighth being singletons. Time point in this sample: longitudinal time-point 3. Germline assignment: CDR1 SNHLY and CDR2 FYNNEI. The CDR3 has 16 residues. Trimming removed 1 base from V and 0 bases from J, with 12 bases in between. This clonotype was seen repeatedly, ten times or more. Antigen unknown. Study-wide findings and caveats: HTLV-1-associated myelopathy had the most TCR clonal expansion, while multiple sclerosis had the least, a level that fell below healthy controls.

The sample taken for sequencing was PBMCs. The chain combines TRBV2 with TRBJ1-1, with D unclear. The receptor was isolated from a male donor with HTLV-1-associated myelopathy (HAM/TSP). DNA of the CDR3: TGTGCCAGCAGTGAAGAGGCTCTCATCATGAACACTGAAGCTTTCTTT. It translates to CASSEEALIMNTEAFF.